This note documents a single T cell receptor (beta chain) sequence. The antigen is unknown. These data come from a study of cytomegalovirus exposure and HLA in healthy donors. Study findings and constraints: Accounts indicate the classifier identified cytomegalovirus status with strong specificity and sensitivity. Specific recognition of CMV antigens was confirmed in vitro for three chains (all CMV-associated).

Libraries were prepared by immunoSEQ multiplex PCR; TCRdb keeps only in-frame clonotypes and omits some of them. Altogether tens of thousands of clones are present, roughly 93% being singletons, with the ten largest covering roughly 2.1%. Material for sequencing was PBMCs. The sequence came from a man in his thirties or forties in good health and CMV-seronegative.

CDR3 nucleotide sequence: TGTGCCAGCAGTGACGGGGGGGCAGAGACCCAGTACTTC. Translating gives CASSDGGAETQYF. The V gene is TRBV2, the J gene TRBJ2-5; 8 positions match TRBD2. Germline lookup yields CDR1 SNHLY and CDR2 FYNNEI. This CDR3 has 13 amino acids. With V trimmed by 3 bases and J by 4 bases, 1 base remained unmatched.